What follows describes a single T cell receptor beta chain. The record originates from a study of cytomegalovirus exposure and HLA in healthy donors. V lost 3 bases and J lost 5, with 8 bases in between. The CDR3 is made up of 13 amino acids. The germline CDR1 and CDR2 sequences are MNHEY and SMNVEV (reference sequence). TCRdb keeps only in-frame clones here, not all; method: immunoSEQ multiplex PCR. Here the sample spans 98,000 or so clones, under 85% being singletons. The receptor comes from a woman in her late teens or twenties in good health and CMV-seronegative. The genes are TRBV27 and TRBJ1-5; no reliable D call. The specimen sequenced was PBMCs. For the CDR3, the DNA is TGTGCCAGCAGTTTTAGCGTTGATCAGCCCCAGCATTTT. It is translated as CASSFSVDQPQHF.